The T cell receptor beta chain under discussion was sequenced for a study of beta chain features in type 1 diabetes. Study background: Patients were similar to healthy donors in age and gender (as well as in cell yields). Study-wide findings and caveats: Amplification by PCR could prefer shorter templates, with the same effect in patients and controls. Naive, central memory and regulatory TCRB repertoires appeared more similar among patients than healthy donors. High-TCR-expressing cells could be over-represented by cDNA sequencing.

On this clone: Antigen: not known. This may be a read error: a much more frequent sequence differs by one nucleotide. This sample includes further DNA sequences coding for the same CDR3.

The CDR3 is 13 amino acids. Germline CDR1 and CDR2: SGDLS and YYNGEE. The ends were cut back, 0 bases at V and 3 bases at J, with 6 bases in the middle. The isolated RNA, all of it, was reverse transcribed, so expressed TCRB transcripts were what got sequenced. The protocol was immunoSEQ multiplex PCR, while the TCRdb copy is restricted to in-frame clones and leaves out a portion. The repertoire holds 160,000 or so clones, with around 10% as singletons. The receptor's source is a man between 18 and 29 years old in good health. The chain combines TRBV9 with TRBJ1-2; TRBD1 might be the D (6 bases). The sample taken for sequencing was central memory CD4+ T cells from blood. The CDR3 is CASSVAGDYGYTF. The CDR3 nucleotides read TGTGCCAGCAGCGTAGCAGGGGACTATGGCTACACCTTC. Full variable domain (outside the CDR3, taken from reference TRBV9 and TRBJ1-2): DSGVTQTPKHLITATGQRVTLRCSPRSGDLSVYWYQQSLDQGLQFLIQYYNGEERAKGNILERFSAQQFPDLHSELNLSSLELGDSALYFCASSVAGDYGYTFGSGTRLTVV.